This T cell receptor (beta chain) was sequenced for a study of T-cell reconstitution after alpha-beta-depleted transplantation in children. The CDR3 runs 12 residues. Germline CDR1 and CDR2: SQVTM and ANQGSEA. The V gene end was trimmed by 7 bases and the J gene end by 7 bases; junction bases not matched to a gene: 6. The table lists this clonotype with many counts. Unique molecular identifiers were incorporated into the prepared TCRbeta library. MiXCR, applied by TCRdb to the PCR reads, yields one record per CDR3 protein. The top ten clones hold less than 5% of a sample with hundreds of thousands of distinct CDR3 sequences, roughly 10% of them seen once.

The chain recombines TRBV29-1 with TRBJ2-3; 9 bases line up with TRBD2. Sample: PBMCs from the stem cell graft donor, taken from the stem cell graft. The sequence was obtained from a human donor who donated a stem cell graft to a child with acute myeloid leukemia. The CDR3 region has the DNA TGCAGCGCGACTAGCGGATCCCATACGCAGTATTTT. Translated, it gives CSATSGSHTQYF.